This entry lists 17 T cell receptor beta chains sequenced from one sample in a study of T cells in Graves' hyperthyroidism and ophthalmopathy. From RNA transcripts, TCR beta CDR3 regions were amplified. HTBI primers were the set used in a first-round RT-PCR of the TCR CDR3. TCRdb re-analysed the multiplex PCR reads in MiXCR, keeping a single row per CDR3 protein. The profile shows 550,000 to 800,000 distinct CDR3 sequences, about 15% of them singletons. Input material: blood. These receptors all come from a man younger than 35 with Graves' hyperthyroidism.

The V and J genes are TRBV28 and TRBJ2-5; tentative D call: TRBD1 (6 bases). This CDR3 contains 12 residues. The V and J ends lost 6 bases and 4 bases respectively, with 9 bases between them. Germline V gene sequence: CDR1 MDHEN, CDR2 SYDVKM. DNA for the CDR3: TGTGCCAGCAGATGGGGGCTAGAGACCCAGTACTTC. It codes for CASRWGLETQYF.

V usage is TRBV29-1 and J usage is TRBJ2-2; unclear D gene. V was cut by 4 bases and J by 0 bases, with 9 bases left in between. The V gene's germline CDR1 is SQVTM and CDR2 ANQGSEA. The CDR3 is made up of 14 amino acids. CDR3 nucleotide sequence: TGCAGCGTTGTCAGACGGTCGAACACCGGGGAGCTGTTTTTT. It specifies CSVVRRSNTGELFF.

J is TRBJ2-1 and V is TRBV3-1; D not certain. In germline, CDR1 is LGHDT, CDR2 YNNKEL (reference sequence). This CDR3 contains 14 residues. V was shortened by 0 bases and J by 6 bases, with 9 bases between the two germline ends. CDR3 in DNA: TGTGCCAGCAGCCAAGAGACGTGGAGCAATGAGCAGTTCTTC. Translated, it gives CASSQETWSNEQFF.

This clonotype was detected ten times or more. The chain links TRBV18 to TRBJ1-1, with a possible D match to TRBD1 (5 bases). CDR3 size: 16 residues. V lost 4 bases and J lost 5, with 20 bases in between. Germline V gives CDR1 KGHSH, CDR2 LQKENI. The CDR3 spells CASSLLSRAGQTEAFF. CDR3 DNA: TGTGCCAGCTCACTTCTTTCCCGGGCAGGACAAACTGAAGCTTTCTTT.

This clonotype was counted at least ten times. The chain has TRBV28 and TRBJ2-3, with TRBD2 matching 10 bases. Germline values: CDR1 MDHEN, CDR2 SYDVKM. This CDR3 has 16 amino acids. The ends lost 4 bases at V and 4 bases at J; junction bases unmatched: 8. In nucleotides, the CDR3 is TGTGCCAGCAGTTCAATTAGCGGGAGGTGGGCAGATACGCAGTATTTT. It encodes CASSSISGRWADTQYF.

The genes are TRBV9 and TRBJ2-5; 12 positions match TRBD2. Germline loops: CDR1 SGDLS, CDR2 YYNGEE. The CDR3 totals 14 residues. V lost 5 bases, J lost 4 bases, and 3 bases stayed unmatched. This chain's CDR3 is CASRLLAGGETQYF. The CDR3 DNA follows: TGTGCCAGCAGGCTACTAGCGGGAGGAGAGACCCAGTACTTC.

As for this clonotype: A single base separates this from a much larger clone, so it may be a read error. This CDR3 reads CASSPETGHNEQFF. Written as DNA, the CDR3 is TGTGCCAGCTCACCAGAGACTGGGCACAATGAGCAGTTCTTC. The gene calls are TRBV18 and TRBJ2-1; no firm D call. The CDR3 extends over 14 amino acids. Trimming cost V 2 bases and J 5 bases, with 10 bases left between them. Germline V CDR1 and CDR2: KGHSH, LQKENI.

At least ten counts were recorded for this clonotype. The chain recombines TRBV2 with TRBJ2-7, with unresolved D. The CDR3 is 13 residues long. The V gene's germline CDR1 is SNHLY and CDR2 FYNNEI. V was trimmed by 4 bases and J by 2 bases, leaving 9 bases between them. The DNA for the CDR3 is TGTGCCAGCAGTGTTGCTGAAACCTACGAGCAGTACTTC. Its protein product is CASSVAETYEQYF. Full variable domain (remainder filled in from reference TRBV2 and TRBJ2-7): EPEVTQTPSHQVTQMGQEVILRCVPISNHLYFYWYRQILGQKVEFLVSFYNNEISEKSEIFDDQFSVERPDGSNFTLKIRSTKLEDSAMYFCASSVAETYEQYFGPGTRLTVT.

Notes on this clonotype: A much larger clone is a single base away; this may be a read error. The CDR3, as DNA: TGTGCCAGCAGCTTAGGGGGACAGCCCACAGATACGCAGTATTTT. Translating gives CASSLGGQPTDTQYF. The chain carries TRBV11-2 and TRBJ2-3; TRBD1 aligns across 7 bases. The germline V gene encodes CDR1 SGHAT and CDR2 FQNNGV. There are 15 residues in the CDR3. The V and J ends lost 1 base and 2 bases, in that order; junction bases with no gene match: 3.

Note on this clonotype: A much more abundant neighbour one base away suggests this may be a read error. The chain is built from TRBV11-2 and TRBJ2-3, with TRBD2 identical over 14 bases. The germline V gene encodes CDR1 SGHAT and CDR2 FQNNGV. The CDR3 loop spans 15 amino acids. CDR3 in DNA: TGTGCCAGCAGCTTGCCGGGACTAGCGGGAGCTTCGCAGTGTTTT. As protein: CASSLPGLAGASQCF.

The V call is TRBV19, the J call TRBJ2-2; 9 bases are a match to TRBD2. V lost 7 bases, J lost 3 bases, and 12 bases stayed unmatched. Looked up from germline, CDR1 is LNHDA and CDR2 is SQIVND (reference sequence). The length of the CDR3 is 17 residues. CDR3 protein: CASTTRLAEDYTGELFF. CDR3 DNA: TGTGCCAGTACCACTAGACTAGCGGAGGACTACACCGGGGAGCTGTTTTTT.

This clonotype was observed at least ten times. This CDR3 reads CSARGFRTTLENTEAFF. As DNA, the CDR3 is TGCAGTGCTAGGGGATTCCGGACCACTCTAGAGAACACTGAAGCTTTCTTT. V and J are TRBV20-1 and TRBJ1-1, with unresolved D. CDR1 is DFQATT and CDR2 is SNEGSKA in the germline V gene (reference sequence). V lost 3 bases, J lost 1 base, and 21 bases lay in between. This CDR3 is 17 amino acids long.

This clonotype was seen more than once but under ten times. DNA of the CDR3: TGCGCCAGCGCGCCCCCAGAGAACACTGAAGCTTTCTTT. Residues: CASAPPENTEAFF. This sequence joins TRBV10-2 and TRBJ1-1; no clear D. The germline V and J ends were trimmed by 8 bases and 1 base, with 11 bases remaining between them. CDR1 and CDR2 (germline): WSHSY, SAAADI. This CDR3 is 13 amino acids long.

The V call is TRBV5-4, the J call TRBJ2-1, with 10 bases fitting TRBD2. CDR1 SGHNT and CDR2 YYREEE come from the germline V gene (reference sequence). This CDR3 has 19 amino acids. V gave up 2 bases and J gave up 1 base; unmatched junction bases: 12. The CDR3 coding sequence is TGTGCCAGCAGCTTTCGACTAGCGGGCCTTGTAGGATCCTACAATGAGCAGTTCTTC. Protein: CASSFRLAGLVGSYNEQFF.

In this sample, this clonotype turned up once. A junction boundary mismatches the germline segment, possibly from a read error. The chain couples TRBV6-1 to TRBJ2-5, with D possibly being TRBD1 (5 bases). CDR3 length: 16 amino acids. From germline, CDR1 is MNHNS and CDR2 SASEGT. CDR3 protein: CASSDSPGKGRESQYF. CDR3 DNA sequence: TGTGCCAGCAGTGACTCGCCAGGGAAAGGCAGAGAGAGCCAGTACTTC.

The chain employs TRBV9 and TRBJ2-7, with a possible D match to TRBD1 (5 bases). CDR1 and CDR2 (germline): SGDLS, YYNGEE. The CDR3 length is 15 residues. V was pared by 4 bases and J by 5 bases, with 19 bases between. The CDR3, as DNA: TGTGCCAGCAGCCCGAGCCCCCTGGGCAGGGACGAGCAGTACTTC. Its translation: CASSPSPLGRDEQYF.

The sample holds a few counts of this clonotype. The rearrangement links TRBV14 to TRBJ2-5; 7 nucleotides match TRBD2. CDR1 and CDR2 from the germline V gene are SGHDN and FVKESK. The CDR3 has 13 amino acids. J lost 3 bases, V lost 6 bases, and 4 bases had no gene match. The CDR3 DNA reads as TGTGCCAGCAGTCCTAGCGGTGAAGAGACCCAGTACTTC. This gives the protein CASSPSGEETQYF.